This T cell receptor beta chain derives from a study of T-cell memory formation after mild COVID-19. Germline V gene sequence: CDR1 KGHDR, CDR2 SFDVKD. The junction had 1 base not matched to a gene; V was cut back by 2 bases and J by 1 base. This CDR3 contains 16 residues. TCRdb ran MiXCR on the 5' RACE reads and lists one entry per CDR3 protein. The table records about 390,000 distinct CDR3 sequences, 15% to 20% of them present only once. The J gene is TRBJ2-5, the V gene TRBV24-1, with 12 bases aligning to TRBD1. The TCR was taken from a man aged 18 to 30 who had mild COVID-19 (a few samples of this study predate the infection). Cell type and time point are not known. Material for sequencing was PBMCs or a T cell subset sorted from them (not recorded which). In DNA form, the CDR3 reads TGTGCCACCAGTGATTGGGACAGGGGGCCCCAAGAGACCCAGTACTTC. Encoded protein: CATSDWDRGPQETQYF.